This T cell receptor (beta chain) was observed in a study of OX40 agonist ivuxolimab in advanced cancers. In the study overall: A diagnosis of hepatocellular carcinoma, melanoma, renal cell or head and neck cancer was present in dose-escalation patients. Prior anti-PD-1, anti-PD-L1 or anti-CTLA-4 therapy did not bar entry, and more than 35% had some.

No patient had autoimmune disease or received systemic immunosuppression. TCRdb's copy holds only in-frame clones and misses some; the assay was immunoSEQ multiplex PCR. The table lists under 25,000 clones, around 82% of them singletons. This material consisted of CD4+ or CD8+ T cells sorted from blood, taken in a trial of the OX40 agonist ivuxolimab. The source of this sequence is an adult with an advanced solid tumor such as melanoma, head and neck, liver or kidney cancer.

This CDR3 reads CASSPGQGPSTEAFF. In DNA, the CDR3 is TGTGCCAGCAGCCCGGGACAGGGGCCGAGCACTGAAGCTTTCTTT. The genes are TRBV12-1 and TRBJ1-1; the D call of TRBD1 is as the table states it, not checked on the DNA. TRBV12-1 is reported as a pseudogene. The CDR3 loop spans 15 amino acids.